These T cell receptor beta chains were read from a single sample in a study of blood T cells in healthy people across ages. In TCRdb, the 5' RACE reads were re-called with MiXCR into one record per CDR3 protein. The sample gives 590,000 or so distinct CDR3 sequences, approximately 30% of which show up once; approximately 14% is in the top ten. The sample comprised blood. The receptors were sampled from an elderly woman in good health. CDR3s include the opening cysteine and the closing phenylalanine or tryptophan. Fields, in order: V gene, D gene, clone size, CDR3 length, J gene, CDR3 protein, CDR3 DNA. The D gene is left open where the match is weak. Rows may omit the clone size; those that give it use once, few, many or a size class.

TRBV18	-	few	14	TRBJ2-1	CASSPSRGHNEQFF	TGTGCCAGCTCACCGTCCAGGGGTCACAATGAGCAGTTCTTC
TRBV7-3	-	many	13	TRBJ2-5	CASSIGRAETQYF	TGTGCCAGCAGCATAGGACGGGCAGAGACCCAGTACTTC
TRBV25-1	TRBD1	many	17	TRBJ2-6	CASSEWTQGVGSNVLTF	TGTGCCAGCAGTGAATGGACGCAGGGGGTAGGTTCCAACGTCCTGACTTTC
TRBV11-2	-	-	13	TRBJ2-1	CASSRGIQETQFF	TGTGCCAGCAGCCGGGGGATACAAGAGACCCAGTTCTTC
TRBV4-2	TRBD1	few	15	TRBJ1-1	CASSPATGGGTEAFF	TGTGCCAGCAGCCCAGCAACAGGGGGAGGGACTGAAGCTTTCTTT
TRBV6-2/TRBV6-3	-	-	14	TRBJ2-5	CASSPRRSRETQYF	TGTGCCAGCAGTCCCCGTCGGAGTAGAGAGACCCAGTACTTC
TRBV5-1	-	many	17	TRBJ2-1	CASSISPQKSSYNEQFF	TGCGCCAGCAGCATCTCCCCGCAGAAAAGCTCCTACAATGAGCAGTTCTTC
TRBV9	TRBD1	many	15	TRBJ2-1	CASSVLGTGGTEQFF	TGTGCCAGCAGCGTATTAGGGACAGGGGGCACTGAGCAGTTCTTC
TRBV5-4	-	few	14	TRBJ2-2	CASSLPKNTGELFF	TGTGCCAGCAGCCTCCCGAAGAACACCGGGGAGCTGTTTTTT
TRBV14	-	-	16	TRBJ1-1	CASSQDIGGLGTEAFF	TGTGCCAGCAGCCAAGATATAGGGGGGTTGGGTACTGAAGCTTTCTTT
TRBV6-6	TRBD1	many	14	TRBJ2-7	CASSSAVTGNEQYF	TGTGCCAGCAGTTCCGCCGTGACAGGGAACGAGCAGTACTTC
TRBV12-3/TRBV12-4	-	-	13	TRBJ1-2	CASSLPGGLSYTF	TGTGCCAGCAGTTTACCTGGGGGGTTAAGCTACACCTTC
TRBV20-1	-	-	16	TRBJ1-6	CSATGSPNRAVSPLHF	TGCAGTGCCACCGGGTCACCTAACAGGGCGGTCTCACCCCTCCACTTT
TRBV7-3	TRBD2	many	15	TRBJ2-1	CASSLLTSDYNEQFF	TGTGCCAGCAGCTTACTTACTAGCGACTACAATGAGCAGTTCTTC
TRBV20-1	-	-	15	TRBJ1-5	CSAGDLRGDNQPQHF	TGCAGTGCTGGAGATCTGAGGGGGGACAATCAGCCCCAGCATTTT
TRBV19	-	-	16	TRBJ1-1	CASSAARGDMNTEAFF	TGTGCCAGTAGTGCCGCCCGCGGCGACATGAACACTGAAGCTTTCTTT
TRBV7-6	-	many	20	TRBJ1-4	CASSLTSNLGGRATNEKLFF	TGTGCCAGCAGCTTAACTTCAAATTTAGGCGGACGAGCAACTAATGAAAAACTGTTTTTT
TRBV7-2	TRBD2	-	18	TRBJ2-5	CASSLGGTHGTSGGAQYF	TGTGCCAGCAGCTTAGGAGGAACTCATGGGACTAGCGGGGGGGCCCAGTACTTC
TRBV5-1	TRBD1	-	13	TRBJ1-2	CASNPGQDPGYTF	TGCGCCAGCAACCCGGGACAGGATCCTGGCTACACCTTC
TRBV5-1	-	many	14	TRBJ1-2	CASRLENSNYGYTF	TGCGCCAGCAGGCTTGAGAACAGCAACTATGGCTACACCTTC
TRBV30	-	-	12	TRBJ2-7	CAWNRVTYEQDF	TGTGCCTGGAACAGGGTTACCTACGAGCAGGACTTC
TRBV10-3	TRBD2	many	15	TRBJ2-1	CAISERAGGPNEQFF	TGTGCCATCAGTGAGCGAGCGGGGGGGCCCAATGAGCAGTTCTTC
TRBV29-1	-	many	12	TRBJ2-5	CSVDRAQETQYF	TGCAGCGTTGACAGGGCCCAAGAGACCCAGTACTTC
TRBV24-1	TRBD1	many	15	TRBJ2-3	CATSDLDRVADTQYF	TGTGCCACCAGTGACCTCGACAGGGTTGCAGATACGCAGTATTTT
TRBV29-1	TRBD2	many	13	TRBJ2-5	CSAGGGSGETQYF	TGCAGCGCGGGGGGGGGCTCGGGAGAGACCCAGTACTTC
TRBV3-1	-	many	16	TRBJ2-4	CASSQEETGKRNIQYF	TGTGCCAGCAGCCAAGAAGAAACAGGGAAAAGGAACATTCAGTACTTC
TRBV7-2	TRBD1	many	14	TRBJ1-2	CASSFLGQNYGYTF	TGTGCCAGCAGCTTCCTGGGACAGAACTATGGCTACACCTTC
TRBV5-6	TRBD2	-	17	TRBJ2-7	CASSFDRGGSSYNEQYF	TGTGCCAGCAGCTTTGATAGGGGCGGGAGCTCCTACAATGAGCAGTACTTC
TRBV20-1	TRBD1	-	15	TRBJ2-3	CSARAGQGALDTQYF	TGCAGTGCTAGAGCTGGACAGGGGGCGTTGGATACGCAGTATTTT
TRBV7-9	-	-	14	TRBJ2-1	CAGSLVSTGNEQFF	TGTGCCGGCAGCTTAGTCTCCACTGGTAATGAGCAGTTCTTC
TRBV4-3	-	many	15	TRBJ1-2	CASSQEEGRVDGYTF	TGCGCCAGCAGCCAAGAGGAGGGGAGGGTGGATGGCTACACCTTC
TRBV7-9	-	-	15	TRBJ1-5	CASSLGGNSNQPRHF	TGTGCCAGCAGCTTAGGAGGGAATAGCAATCAGCCCCGGCATTTT
TRBV7-8	TRBD1	few	15	TRBJ1-4	CASSLQQGAYEKRFF	TGTGCCAGCAGCCTTCAACAGGGGGCGTATGAAAAACGGTTTTTT
TRBV2	-	-	13	TRBJ1-2	CANRTDTNYGYTF	TGTGCCAACAGGACAGACACTAACTATGGCTACACCTTC
TRBV12-3/TRBV12-4	-	-	16	TRBJ2-3	CASSPTPGASTDTQYF	TGTGCCAGCAGCCCTACGCCGGGGGCTAGCACAGATACGCAGTATTTT
TRBV20-1	-	-	15	TRBJ2-7	CSAPVGGRPSYEQYF	TGCAGTGCTCCCGTAGGGGGGAGACCCTCCTACGAGCAGTACTTC
TRBV7-8	TRBD1	-	15	TRBJ1-1	CASSFRTGGDTEAFF	TGTGCCAGCAGCTTTCGTACAGGGGGGGACACTGAAGCTTTCTTT
TRBV12-3/TRBV12-4	-	many	13	TRBJ2-7	CASSPQGAYEQYF	TGTGCCAGCAGTCCACAGGGCGCCTACGAGCAGTACTTC
TRBV7-2	-	many	14	TRBJ2-7	CASSAQGSSYEQYF	TGTGCCAGCAGCGCACAGGGAAGCTCCTACGAGCAGTACTTC
TRBV11-3	-	many	13	TRBJ2-3	CASSLDERDTQYF	TGTGCCAGCAGCCTTGACGAAAGGGATACGCAGTATTTT
TRBV19	-	once	15	TRBJ1-5	CASSIGFYSNQPQHF	TGTGCCAGTAGTATCGGGTTTTATAGCAATCAGCCCCAGCATTTT
TRBV7-9	-	once	12	TRBJ1-2	CASSLLADGYTF	TGTGCCAGCAGCTTATTGGCAGATGGCTACACCTTC
TRBV7-2	TRBD1	-	14	TRBJ2-7	CASSYLLTGNEQYF	TGTGCCAGCAGCTACCTCTTGACAGGGAACGAGCAGTACTTC
TRBV7-9	-	-	19	TRBJ1-5	CASSQHLGVPRLGNQPQHF	TGTGCCAGCAGCCAGCACCTCGGGGTCCCCCGCCTTGGCAATCAGCCCCAGCATTTT
TRBV4-3	-	-	14	TRBJ2-3	CASSHTGSTDTQYF	TGCGCCAGCAGCCACACAGGTAGCACAGATACGCAGTATTTT
TRBV12-3/TRBV12-4	TRBD1	-	17	TRBJ2-2	CASSLGGTGVSTGELFF	TGTGCCAGCAGTTTAGGAGGGACAGGGGTGAGCACCGGGGAGCTGTTTTTT
TRBV11-2	-	many	15	TRBJ2-5	CASSLGSRVGETQYF	TGTGCCAGCAGCTTAGGGTCTAGAGTAGGTGAGACCCAGTACTTC
TRBV20-1	-	many	14	TRBJ2-1	CSAAPERNYNEQFF	TGCAGTGCTGCCCCCGAGCGGAACTACAATGAGCAGTTCTTC
TRBV5-1	-	many	16	TRBJ1-6	CASSLEGGLGNSPLHF	TGCGCCAGCAGCTTGGAAGGGGGGCTAGGTAATTCACCCCTCCACTTT
TRBV12-3/TRBV12-4	TRBD2	few	14	TRBJ2-5	CASTHSGGGKTQYF	TGTGCCAGCACCCATAGCGGGGGGGGTAAGACCCAGTACTTC
TRBV12-3/TRBV12-4	-	many	12	TRBJ1-2	CASTIQEGGYTF	TGTGCCAGCACCATACAGGAGGGTGGCTACACCTTC
TRBV5-6	-	-	16	TRBJ2-7	CASSLGVRQSSYEQYF	TGTGCCAGCAGCTTAGGAGTGCGACAGTCCTCCTACGAGCAGTACTTC
TRBV20-1	TRBD1	-	13	TRBJ1-2	CSASRGGDYGYTF	TGCAGTGCTAGTCGAGGGGGCGACTATGGCTACACCTTC
TRBV24-1	TRBD2	many	15	TRBJ2-1	CATSDPGLSYNEQFF	TGTGCCACCAGTGACCCGGGACTATCCTACAATGAGCAGTTCTTC